A selection of T cell receptor beta chains follows, all from one sample in a study of radiation and T cells in renal cell carcinoma. Assay used: immunoSEQ multiplex PCR; TCRdb lists only in-frame clones, some missing. The data show about 130,000 clones, with about four fifths seen just once and roughly 5% held by the top ten. Sequences were derived from blood, sampled from a patient whose treatment included radiotherapy and nephrectomy. Receptors originate from a man aged 50 to 60 with renal cell carcinoma. The CDR3 runs from the conserved cysteine through the conserved F or W. A D gene is named only where the DNA matches it firmly.

J: TRBJ2-7
V: TRBV10-1
D: NA
DNA: TGCGCCAGCGGCGGCCTGAGGACCTACGAGCAGTACTTC
CDR3: CASGGLRTYEQYF

J: TRBJ2-3
V: TRBV11-3
D: TRBD2
DNA: TGTGCCAGCAGCTTAGGACTTAGCGGGTCAACAGATACGCAGTATTTT
CDR3: CASSLGLSGSTDTQYF

J: TRBJ2-2
V: TRBV6-1
D: NA
DNA: TGTGCCAGCAGTGAAAGGACACTGGGAACCGGGGAGCTGTTTTTT
CDR3: CASSERTLGTGELFF

J: TRBJ2-7
V: TRBV13
D: TRBD2
DNA: TGTGCCAGCAGCTTTATAGGACTAGCGGGGGATTCCTACGAGCAGTACTTC
CDR3: CASSFIGLAGDSYEQYF

J: TRBJ2-7
V: TRBV29-1
D: NA
DNA: TGCAGCGTCGATCTCGGTCCGTCGACCGAGCAGTACTTC
CDR3: CSVDLGPSTEQYF

J: TRBJ1-5
V: TRBV4-1
D: NA
DNA: TGCGCCAGCAGCCAAGTCCCGACCGGGACCTTATGGGAGCCCCAGCATTTT
CDR3: CASSQVPTGTLWEPQHF

J: TRBJ2-7
V: TRBV7-9
D: NA
DNA: TGTGCCAGCAGCTCCGGTCCCCCCTACGAGCAGTACTTC
CDR3: CASSSGPPYEQYF

J: TRBJ2-7
V: TRBV7-8
D: NA
DNA: TGTGCCAGCAGATCCCACTACGAGCAGTACTTC
CDR3: CASRSHYEQYF

J: TRBJ2-5
V: TRBV5-1
D: TRBD1
DNA: TGCGCCAGCAGCTCTGGACAGGTCCAAGAGACCCAGTACTTC
CDR3: CASSSGQVQETQYF

J: TRBJ2-5
V: TRBV2
D: NA
DNA: TGTGCCAGCAGTGAACAGGAGCAAGAGACCCAGTACTTC
CDR3: CASSEQEQETQYF

J: TRBJ1-1
V: TRBV6-5
D: TRBD1
DNA: TGTGCCAGCAGTTACGGGGAGACAGGGTTCGCTTTCTTT
CDR3: CASSYGETGFAFF

J: TRBJ2-7
V: TRBV5-1
D: NA
DNA: TGCGCCAGCAGCGGAGAAGTGCCCTCCTACGAGCAGTACTTC
CDR3: CASSGEVPSYEQYF

J: TRBJ2-5
V: TRBV28
D: NA
DNA: TGTGCCAGCAGCCTGGACAGAAACCAAGAGACCCAGTACTTC
CDR3: CASSLDRNQETQYF

J: TRBJ1-5
V: TRBV6-1
D: NA
DNA: TGTGCCAGCAGTCGACAGTACAATCAGCCCCAGCATTTT
CDR3: CASSRQYNQPQHF

J: TRBJ2-7
V: TRBV10-3
D: NA
DNA: TGTGCCATCAGTGAGTCGGCACCGGGGGAAGGAGAGCAGTACTTC
CDR3: CAISESAPGEGEQYF